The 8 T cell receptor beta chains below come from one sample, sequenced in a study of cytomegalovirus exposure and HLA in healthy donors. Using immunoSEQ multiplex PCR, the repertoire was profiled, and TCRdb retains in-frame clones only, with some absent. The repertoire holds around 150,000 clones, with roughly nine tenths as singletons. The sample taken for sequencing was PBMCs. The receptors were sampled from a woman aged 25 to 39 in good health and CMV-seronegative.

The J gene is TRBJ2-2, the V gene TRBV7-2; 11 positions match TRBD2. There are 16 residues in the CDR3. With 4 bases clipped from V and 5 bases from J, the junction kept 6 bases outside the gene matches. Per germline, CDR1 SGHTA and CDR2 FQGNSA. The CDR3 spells CASSWKRLAGTGELFF. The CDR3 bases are TGTGCCAGCAGCTGGAAAAGACTAGCGGGAACCGGGGAGCTGTTTTTT.

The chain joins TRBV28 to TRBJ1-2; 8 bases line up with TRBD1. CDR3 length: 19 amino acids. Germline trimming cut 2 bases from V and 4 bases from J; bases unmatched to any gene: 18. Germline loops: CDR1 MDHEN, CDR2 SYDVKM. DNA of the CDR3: TGTGCCAGCAGTTTAATCTCCGGGACAGGAGGGAGAAAATCCTATGGCTACACCTTC. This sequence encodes CASSLISGTGGRKSYGYTF.

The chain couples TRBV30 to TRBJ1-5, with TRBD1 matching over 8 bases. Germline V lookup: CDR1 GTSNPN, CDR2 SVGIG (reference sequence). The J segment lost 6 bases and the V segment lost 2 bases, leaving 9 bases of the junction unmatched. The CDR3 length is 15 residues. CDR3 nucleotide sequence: TGTGCCTGGAGTTCTTTAACAGGGACAGGTCAGCCCCAGCATTTT. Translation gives CAWSSLTGTGQPQHF.

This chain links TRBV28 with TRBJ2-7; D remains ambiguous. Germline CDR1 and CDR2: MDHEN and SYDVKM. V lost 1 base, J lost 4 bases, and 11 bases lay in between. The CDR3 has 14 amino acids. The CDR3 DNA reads TGTGCCAGCAGTTTATTGGTGCCCCCTTACGAGCAGTACTTC. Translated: CASSLLVPPYEQYF.

CDR3 sequence (DNA): TGCGCCAGCAGCCCCTGGGTCAATCAGCCCCAGCATTTT. It specifies CASSPWVNQPQHF. The chain couples TRBV4-1 to TRBJ1-5, with D unclear. The CDR3 length is 13 residues. Between the trimmed V and J ends, which lost 4 bases and 3 bases, there was a span of 7 bases. Germline CDR1 is MGHRA and CDR2 is YSYEKL.

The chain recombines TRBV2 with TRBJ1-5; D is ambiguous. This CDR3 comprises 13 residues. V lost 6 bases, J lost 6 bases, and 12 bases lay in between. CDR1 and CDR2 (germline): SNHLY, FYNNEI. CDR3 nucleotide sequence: TGTGCCAGCAGAGCGCTGTTTAGTCAGCCCCAGCATTTT. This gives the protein CASRALFSQPQHF.

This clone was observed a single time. The CDR3 is CASSQGTGMNTEAFF. The CDR3 nucleotides read TGCGCCAGCAGTCAAGGGACAGGGATGAACACTGAAGCTTTCTTT. This sequence joins TRBV23-1 and TRBJ1-1, with 9 bases lining up with TRBD1. TRBV23-1 qualifies as an ORF whose function is uncertain. Trimming took 2 bases from V and 0 from J; bases not matched to a gene: 1. This CDR3 is built from 15 residues.

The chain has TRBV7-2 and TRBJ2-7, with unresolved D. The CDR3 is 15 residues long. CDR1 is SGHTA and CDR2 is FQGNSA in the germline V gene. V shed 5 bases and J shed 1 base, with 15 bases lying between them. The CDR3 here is CASSHGRRESYEQYF. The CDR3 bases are TGTGCCAGCAGCCATGGTCGACGCGAATCCTACGAGCAGTACTTC.